This TCR beta chain comes out of a study of PD-L1 blockade in urothelial cancer. Study background: Researchers looked at the blood 3 weeks (second dose) and 6 weeks after treatment began. Blood gave a median about 150,000 T cells.

The CDR3 extends over 16 amino acids. The germline gives CDR1 KGHSH, CDR2 LQKENI. V shed 6 bases, J shed 5 bases, and the junction held 11 bases outside the gene matches. Each PCR reaction had synthetic TCR analog templates spiked into it. The table came from immunoSEQ multiplex PCR; TCRdb's copy has only in-frame clones and leaves some out. This table has 95,000 or so clones, around 87% appearing once. Described time point: pretreatment peripheral blood. Patients were living with locally advanced or metastatic urothelial carcinoma. The clonotype originates from a man in his fifties or sixties with urothelial cancer. The chain joins TRBV18 to TRBJ1-4; 8 nucleotides line up with TRBD1. The sequencing here drew on PBMCs, taken around atezolizumab (anti-PD-L1) treatment. The CDR3 loop is CASSTRQTGENEKLFF. CDR3 bases: TGTGCCAGCTCTACCAGACAGACAGGGGAAAATGAAAAACTGTTTTTT.